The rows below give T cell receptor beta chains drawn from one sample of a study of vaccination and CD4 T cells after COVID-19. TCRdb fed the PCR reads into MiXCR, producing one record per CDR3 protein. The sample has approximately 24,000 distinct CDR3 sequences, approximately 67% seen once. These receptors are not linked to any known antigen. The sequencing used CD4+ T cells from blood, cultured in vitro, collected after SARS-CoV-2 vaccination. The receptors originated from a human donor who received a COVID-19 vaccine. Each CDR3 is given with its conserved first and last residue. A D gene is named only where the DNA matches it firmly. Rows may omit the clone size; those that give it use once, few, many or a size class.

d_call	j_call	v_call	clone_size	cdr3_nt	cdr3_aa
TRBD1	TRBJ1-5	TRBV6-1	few	TGTGCCAGCAGTATGACAGGGGGCAGGCAGCCCCAGCATTTT	CASSMTGGRQPQHF
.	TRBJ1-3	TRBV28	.	TGTGCCAGCAGTTTGCAGGGACCGGGGGGAAACACCATATATTTT	CASSLQGPGGNTIYF
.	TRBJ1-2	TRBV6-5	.	TGTGCCAGCAGTTACGGTAGGGCAGGGCAAGACTATGGCTACACCTTC	CASSYGRAGQDYGYTF
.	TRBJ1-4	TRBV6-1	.	TGTGCCAGCGCACTAGCGGCTAATGAAAAACTGTTTTTT	CASALAANEKLFF
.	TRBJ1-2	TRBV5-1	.	TGCGCCAGCAACTTGGGCCCCGGGACTCCAAACTATGGCTACACCTTC	CASNLGPGTPNYGYTF
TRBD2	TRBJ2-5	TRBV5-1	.	TGCGCCAGCAGCTGGGGGGGAGGGGCCGAGACCCAGTACTTC	CASSWGGGAETQYF
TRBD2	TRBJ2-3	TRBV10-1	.	TGCGCCAGCAGTGAAACTAGCGGACGCACAGATACGCAGTATTTT	CASSETSGRTDTQYF
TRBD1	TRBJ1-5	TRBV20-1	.	TGCAGTGCTATTATTAGACAGGGCCAACGTCAGCCCCAGCATTTT	CSAIIRQGQRQPQHF
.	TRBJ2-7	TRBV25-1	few	TGTGCCAGCGCCTTCCAGGACGCCTACGAGCAGTACTTC	CASAFQDAYEQYF
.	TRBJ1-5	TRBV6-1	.	TGTGCCAGCAGTGAATTAAGCGGTCGGCCCCAGCATTTT	CASSELSGRPQHF
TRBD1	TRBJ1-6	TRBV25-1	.	TGTGCCAGCAGTTCCACTGAACCGGGACAGGGAGCCTATAATTCACCCCTCCACTTT	CASSSTEPGQGAYNSPLHF
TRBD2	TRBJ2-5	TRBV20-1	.	TGCAGTGCTCAGCGGGGGGGGGAGACCCAGTACTTC	CSAQRGGETQYF
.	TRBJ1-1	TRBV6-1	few	TGTGCCAGCAGCCCCGGGCCTGACACTGAAGCTTTCTTT	CASSPGPDTEAFF
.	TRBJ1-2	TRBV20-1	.	TGCAGTGCTTGGACAGTTAGTTATGGCTACACCTTC	CSAWTVSYGYTF
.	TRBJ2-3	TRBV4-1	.	TGCGCCAGCAGCCAAGTACGGATGGTAGATACGCAGTATTTT	CASSQVRMVDTQYF
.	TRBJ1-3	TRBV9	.	TGTGCCAGCAGCGCCCGACTAGGCTCTGGAAACACCATATATTTT	CASSARLGSGNTIYF
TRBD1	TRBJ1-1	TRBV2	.	TGTGCCAGCAGTGACGGGGACAGGGGGATCACTTCGGGGGCTTTCTTT	CASSDGDRGITSGAFF
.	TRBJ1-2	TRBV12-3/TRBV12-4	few	TGTGCCAGCAGTTTAATGGTGGAGGGCTACACCTTC	CASSLMVEGYTF
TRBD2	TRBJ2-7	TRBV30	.	TGTGCCTGGAGTGTACCCCCTGCTAGCGGGGCGACCTACGAGCAGTACTTC	CAWSVPPASGATYEQYF
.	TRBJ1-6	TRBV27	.	TGTGCCAGCAGTTTGGGCAGGGAAAATTCACCCCTCCACTTT	CASSLGRENSPLHF
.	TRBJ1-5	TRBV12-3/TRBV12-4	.	TGTGCCAGCAGTATCGGATTTAATCAGCCCCAGCATTTT	CASSIGFNQPQHF
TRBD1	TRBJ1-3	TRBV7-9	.	TGTGCCAGCAGCTTAACTACAGGGGCAAAGTCTGGAAACACCATATATTTT	CASSLTTGAKSGNTIYF
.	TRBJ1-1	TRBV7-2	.	TGTGCCAGCAGCTTTGACGGACAGCCGTACACTGAAGCTTTCTTT	CASSFDGQPYTEAFF
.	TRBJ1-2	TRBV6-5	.	TGTGCCAGCAGTTACGGGGGAGGCTACACCTTC	CASSYGGGYTF
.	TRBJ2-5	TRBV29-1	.	TGCAGCGTCCAATCGGGCGGCCTCGGGGCCCAGTACTTC	CSVQSGGLGAQYF
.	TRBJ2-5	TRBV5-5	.	TGTGCCAGCAGCAGTCTCGCGCAAGAGACCCAGTACTTC	CASSSLAQETQYF
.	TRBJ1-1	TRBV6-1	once	TGTGCCAGCAGTCCGCCACCGAACACTGAAGCTTTCTTT	CASSPPPNTEAFF
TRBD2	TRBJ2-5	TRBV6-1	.	TGTGCCAGCAGTCTGACTAGCGGGGGCCCGGGGACCCAGTACTTC	CASSLTSGGPGTQYF
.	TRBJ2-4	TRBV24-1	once	TGTGCCACCAGTGATCCGGACTTAAACATTCAGTACTTC	CATSDPDLNIQYF
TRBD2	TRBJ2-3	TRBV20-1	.	TGCAGTGCTAGAAGTCTGAAGCGGGGGCACACAGATACGCAGTATTTT	CSARSLKRGHTDTQYF
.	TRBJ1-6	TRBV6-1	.	TGTGCCAGCATGGCACAGGGCGGTTCACCCCTCCACTTT	CASMAQGGSPLHF
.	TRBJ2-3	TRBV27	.	TGTGCCAGCAGCCTCGCCGGGTTCACAGATACGCAGTATTTT	CASSLAGFTDTQYF
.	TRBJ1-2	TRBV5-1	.	TGCGCCAGCAGCCCGGCAGAGGGCTATGGCTACACCTTC	CASSPAEGYGYTF
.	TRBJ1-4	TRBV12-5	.	TGTGCTAGTGGTTTGGGAAGGGGTTCAACTAATGAAAAACTGTTTTTT	CASGLGRGSTNEKLFF
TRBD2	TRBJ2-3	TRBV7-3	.	TGTGCCAGCAGCCCGGGACTAGCCACAGATACGCAGTATTTT	CASSPGLATDTQYF
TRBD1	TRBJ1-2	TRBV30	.	TGTGCCTGGAGCGCCGACAGGGGAGGTGGCTACACCTTC	CAWSADRGGGYTF
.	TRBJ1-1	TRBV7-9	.	TGTGCCAGCAGCCCTGGCGCTTCTAGATTCTCTGAAGCTTTCTTT	CASSPGASRFSEAFF
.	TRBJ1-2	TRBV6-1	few	TGTGCCAGCAGCGAACGCTCGCGGGGTGGCTACACCTTC	CASSERSRGGYTF
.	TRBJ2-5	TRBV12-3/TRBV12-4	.	TGTGCCAGCAGTTTAGACGGGACCCAAGAGACCCAGTACTTC	CASSLDGTQETQYF
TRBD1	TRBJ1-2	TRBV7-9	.	TGTGCCAGCAGTGCAGGGGGTCCTAACTATGGCTACACCTTC	CASSAGGPNYGYTF